The following is a T cell receptor (beta chain) sequence with its context. The CDR3 is 15 amino acids. Germline V gene lookup returns CDR1 SGHAT and CDR2 FQNNGV. Trimming removed 1 base from V and 2 bases from J; junction bases left unmatched: 2. Sequencing used immunoSEQ multiplex PCR; TCRdb keeps in-frame clones, though not all of them. Of 250,000 to 400,000 clones listed, approximately 88% are singletons. These data originate in a study of blood T cell repertoires in COVID-19. The genes are TRBV11-2 and TRBJ2-1; TRBD2 aligns across 7 bases. The sample comprised PBMCs or T cells enriched from blood (not recorded which). The source of this sequence is a man aged 55 to 70 who had recovered from COVID-19. The CDR3, as DNA: TGTGCCAGCAGCTTAGCTCTAGCGGCCTACAATGAGCAGTTCTTC. Translated, it gives CASSLALAAYNEQFF.